The clone carrying this T cell receptor (beta chain) occurred a few times. What it binds is unknown. The data derive from a study of cytomegalovirus exposure and HLA in healthy donors. Looking at the study overall: There were some 81 million unique TCRs (from HLA-typed donors) in an early data release. Study results and caveats: In vitro work confirmed that a few CMV-associated chains recognize CMV antigens.

The PCR used 60 Vbeta and 13 Jbeta primers. Here immunoSEQ multiplex PCR was the method, and the copy in TCRdb shows in-frame clones only, minus some. The table has 50,000 to 70,000 clones, 60% to 80% seen once. Donors consisted of healthy bone marrow donors. The V segment lost 5 bases and the J segment 1 base; nucleotides outside the gene matches: 4. CDR1 is SGHVS, CDR2 FQNEAQ, per germline. The CDR3 is 14 amino acids. The material sequenced was PBMCs. The TCR originated in a man aged 25-45 years in good health and CMV-seronegative. This chain connects TRBV7-8 to TRBJ2-7; 8 positions agree with TRBD1. Written as DNA, the CDR3 is TGTGCCAGCAGCGAGGACAGGGCATCCTACGAGCAGTACTTC. Translating gives CASSEDRASYEQYF.